This is a list of T cell receptor beta chains from one sample in a study of T-cell reconstitution after alpha-beta-depleted transplantation in children. MiXCR, applied by TCRdb to the PCR reads, yields one record per CDR3 protein. The sample lists about 640,000 distinct CDR3 sequences; approximately 16% were seen once. Sequenced here: PBMCs from the stem cell graft donor, sampled from the stem cell graft. The receptors were sampled from a human donor who donated a stem cell graft to a child with acute myeloid leukemia. CDR3s include the opening cysteine and the closing phenylalanine or tryptophan. The D gene is left open where the match is weak. Clone size is not always given. Where it is, it says once, few, many or a class for expanded clones.

abundance	v_gene	j_gene	d_gene	CDR3aa	CDR3nt
.	TRBV5-6	TRBJ1-3	.	CASSLGVMGGNTIYF	TGTGCCAGCAGCTTGGGAGTGATGGGTGGAAACACCATATATTTT
.	TRBV11-3	TRBJ2-3	.	CASSLGGSPRPDTQYF	TGTGCCAGCAGCTTAGGGGGATCCCCACGCCCAGATACGCAGTATTTT
few	TRBV5-1	TRBJ1-2	.	CASSFTGPAVTF	TGCGCCAGCAGCTTCACGGGCCCCGCTGTGACCTTC
many	TRBV4-2	TRBJ1-6	TRBD1	CASSQRDRANSPLHF	TGTGCCAGCAGCCAAAGGGACAGGGCCAATTCACCCCTCCACTTT
many	TRBV20-1	TRBJ2-7	TRBD1	CSARETGGPYEQYF	TGCAGTGCTAGAGAAACAGGGGGCCCCTACGAGCAGTACTTC
.	TRBV7-9	TRBJ1-3	.	CASSLGDPGNTIYF	TGTGCCAGCAGCTTAGGGGATCCTGGAAACACCATATATTTT
.	TRBV7-2	TRBJ2-7	.	CASSSTITGTLGREQYF	TGTGCCAGCAGCTCAACTATTACCGGGACCCTTGGACGAGAGCAGTACTTC
few	TRBV7-7	TRBJ2-2	.	CASSKAGNTGELFF	TGTGCCAGTTCGAAGGCTGGGAACACCGGGGAGCTGTTTTTT
.	TRBV12-3/TRBV12-4	TRBJ2-2	TRBD1	CASDPGGNTGELFF	TGTGCCAGCGACCCAGGGGGCAACACCGGGGAGCTGTTTTTT
.	TRBV12-3/TRBV12-4	TRBJ1-1	.	CASRRQSYTEAFF	TGTGCCAGCAGGAGACAGTCGTACACTGAAGCTTTCTTT
few	TRBV4-1	TRBJ1-2	.	CASRPTDLTYGYTF	TGCGCCAGCAGACCGACGGACCTCACTTATGGCTACACCTTC
few	TRBV15	TRBJ2-5	.	CATSNIGGPLQETQYF	TGTGCCACCAGCAATATCGGGGGGCCTCTCCAAGAGACCCAGTACTTC
many	TRBV10-3	TRBJ2-3	TRBD2	CAISESAGGPSTQYF	TGTGCCATCAGTGAGTCAGCGGGGGGGCCGAGTACGCAGTATTTT
.	TRBV12-3/TRBV12-4	TRBJ2-7	.	CASSWGDEQYF	TGTGCCAGCAGTTGGGGGGACGAGCAGTACTTC
.	TRBV4-2	TRBJ2-1	TRBD1	CASSQPGPHWRLGGDEQFF	TGTGCCAGCAGCCAACCGGGACCCCATTGGCGTCTAGGGGGCGATGAGCAGTTCTTC
many	TRBV20-1	TRBJ1-1	TRBD1	CSARMTGQTEAFF	TGCAGTGCCCGGATGACAGGGCAAACTGAAGCTTTCTTT
many	TRBV30	TRBJ2-7	.	CAWSVQGPEQYF	TGTGCCTGGAGTGTACAAGGGCCCGAGCAGTACTTC
.	TRBV28	TRBJ2-2	.	CASSLPGRGNTGELFF	TGTGCCAGCAGTTTACCCGGGCGAGGGAACACCGGGGAGCTGTTTTTT
few	TRBV7-2	TRBJ1-5	.	CASSFGQGKKKGQPQHF	TGTGCCAGCAGCTTTGGGCAGGGGAAAAAAAAGGGACAGCCCCAGCATTTT
many	TRBV5-1	TRBJ2-4	.	CASSLAQSGIQYF	TGCGCCAGCAGCTTGGCCCAGTCAGGCATTCAGTACTTC
.	TRBV4-2	TRBJ1-4	TRBD1	CASSTNRGDEKLFF	TGTGCCAGCAGCACCAACAGGGGGGATGAAAAACTGTTTTTT
.	TRBV6-4	TRBJ2-3	.	CASSDYGSFHTDTQYF	TGTGCCAGCAGTGACTACGGTAGTTTTCACACAGATACGCAGTATTTT
many	TRBV20-1	TRBJ2-7	TRBD1	CSARDPGTGSYEQYF	TGCAGTGCTAGAGACCCCGGGACAGGGAGTTACGAGCAGTACTTC
many	TRBV4-1	TRBJ2-5	.	CASSQDNGTPETQYF	TGCGCCAGCAGCCAAGATAACGGGACACCAGAGACCCAGTACTTC
many	TRBV20-1	TRBJ1-2	.	CSARDKEVAQSYGYTF	TGCAGTGCTAGAGATAAAGAAGTAGCACAGAGCTATGGCTACACCTTC
.	TRBV11-2	TRBJ1-2	TRBD1	CASRSLKGDRDREREYGYTF	TGTGCCAGCAGATCCTTAAAGGGAGACCGGGACAGGGAGCGGGAGTATGGCTACACCTTC
many	TRBV27	TRBJ2-1	.	CASKTARDYNEQFF	TGTGCCAGCAAGACAGCTCGAGATTACAATGAGCAGTTCTTC
.	TRBV20-1	TRBJ2-5	TRBD2	CSARGLAGPRETQYF	TGCAGTGCTAGAGGACTAGCGGGTCCACGAGAGACCCAGTACTTC
once	TRBV5-1	TRBJ1-1	.	CASSRGGLPLPGSTEAFF	TGCGCCAGCAGCCGGGGTGGGCTTCCCCTCCCTGGGAGCACTGAAGCTTTCTTT
few	TRBV18	TRBJ1-1	.	CASSPQARNTEAFF	TGTGCCAGCTCACCACAGGCGCGAAACACTGAAGCTTTCTTT
few	TRBV7-9	TRBJ2-5	.	CASSLGAGSVQETQYF	TGTGCCAGCAGCTTAGGGGCCGGATCCGTCCAAGAGACCCAGTACTTC
few	TRBV5-1	TRBJ2-5	.	CASRTEETQYF	TGCGCCAGCAGGACTGAAGAGACCCAGTACTTC